These T cell receptor beta chains were read from a single sample in a study of cytomegalovirus exposure and HLA in healthy donors. Repertoires were generated with immunoSEQ multiplex PCR, while TCRdb's copy carries only in-frame clones and drops some. Among over 250,000 clones, just over 85% were seen once, and the ten largest hold 3.5% to 4%. Sequences were obtained from PBMCs. These receptors came from a man in his forties or fifties in good health and CMV-seropositive. Both conserved end residues are part of each CDR3. Fields, in order: V gene, D gene, clone size, J gene, CDR3 DNA, CDR3 protein. A D gene is named only where the DNA matches it firmly. Size is stated for part of the rows, as once, few or many counts, or as a class when the clone is expanded.

TRBV29-1	-	-	TRBJ2-3	TGCAGCGTTCAGAAGGCGGTCATCAGCACAGATACGCAGTATTTT	CSVQKAVISTDTQYF
TRBV7-8	-	-	TRBJ1-5	TGTGCCAGCAGCCCTCCTGACGGGAGCAATCAGCCCCAGCATTTT	CASSPPDGSNQPQHF
TRBV7-3	-	few	TRBJ1-1	TGTGCCAGCAGCCCCCAAGACAGGGAAGCTTTCTTT	CASSPQDREAFF
TRBV27	-	-	TRBJ2-7	TGTGCCAGCAGTTTCGGGCGGGCCTACGAGCAGTACTTC	CASSFGRAYEQYF
TRBV4-1	TRBD2	-	TRBJ2-5	TGCGCCAGCAGCACCCTAGCGGGAGCCCGGAGGGAGACCCAGTACTTC	CASSTLAGARRETQYF
TRBV5-6	-	-	TRBJ1-2	TGTGCCAGCAGCTCAGGATGGAACTATGGCTACACCTTC	CASSSGWNYGYTF
TRBV6-1	-	-	TRBJ1-3	TGTGCCAGCAGGACGGACAGTGGAAACACCATATATTTT	CASRTDSGNTIYF
TRBV6-1	TRBD2	-	TRBJ2-1	TGTGCCAGCAGTGAAGCCCCACTAGCGGGAGGGCCAGATGAGCAGTTCTTC	CASSEAPLAGGPDEQFF
TRBV4-2	-	few	TRBJ1-1	TGTGCCAGCAGCCAAGAAAGGGGAATGAACACTGAAGCTTTCTTT	CASSQERGMNTEAFF
TRBV29-1	-	-	TRBJ2-7	TGCAGCGCATTCGGGCGGGCCTACGAGCAGTACTTC	CSAFGRAYEQYF
TRBV7-2	TRBD2	once	TRBJ2-7	TGTGCCAGCAGTTTCCAAGGACTAGCGGGAGCCCCCTACGAGCAGTACTTC	CASSFQGLAGAPYEQYF
TRBV28	-	once	TRBJ2-7	TGTGCCAGCCGAACAGGGCATACCTACGAGCAGTACTTC	CASRTGHTYEQYF
TRBV11-2	-	-	TRBJ2-7	TGTGCCAGCAGCCCAAGGGGGGACAGAGGATACGAGCAGTACTTC	CASSPRGDRGYEQYF
TRBV27	TRBD1	-	TRBJ2-7	TGTGCCAGCAGTTCCCCGGGACAGGGGGCAACCGGGCAGTACTTC	CASSSPGQGATGQYF
TRBV9	TRBD2	-	TRBJ2-5	TGTGCCAGCAGCACAATAGCGGGAGGGGGAGAGACCCAGTACTTC	CASSTIAGGGETQYF
TRBV29-1	TRBD1	-	TRBJ1-2	TGCAGCGTTGCGGACAGGGTCGATGGCTACACCTTC	CSVADRVDGYTF
TRBV12-1	-	-	TRBJ2-3	TGTGCCAGCAGCTTTAGGCGGGAGGGACGCACAGATACGCAGTATTTT	CASSFRREGRTDTQYF
TRBV28	-	-	TRBJ1-5	TGTGCCAGCAGCCAATACTTCAATCAGCCCCAGCATTTT	CASSQYFNQPQHF
TRBV29-1	-	-	TRBJ2-6	TGCAGCGTTGACCCGGGAGCTGGGGCCAACGTCCTGACTTTC	CSVDPGAGANVLTF
TRBV7-2	TRBD1	-	TRBJ1-5	TGTGCCAGCAGCGGGACAGGGCTCGGCAATCAGCCCCAGCATTTT	CASSGTGLGNQPQHF
TRBV13	TRBD2	once	TRBJ2-3	TGTGCCAGCAACACCGTGGGGGCGGGGGGCTCCCCCACGTCAGATACGCAGTATTTT	CASNTVGAGGSPTSDTQYF
TRBV27	-	-	TRBJ2-7	TGTGCCAGCAGGTTTTTCCCCCCTAGGGGTTCTATATCCTACGAGCAGTACTTC	CASRFFPPRGSISYEQYF
TRBV5-8	-	few	TRBJ2-3	TGTGCCAGCAGCCTGGTACATGCGGCCACAGATACGCAGTATTTT	CASSLVHAATDTQYF
TRBV10-2	-	-	TRBJ2-2	TGCGCCAGCAGTGCAACCGGGACGAACACCGGGGAGCTGTTTTTT	CASSATGTNTGELFF
TRBV27	-	-	TRBJ2-1	TGTGCCAGCAGTCCCCCAGGGGCGGCGGGTACCTACAATGAGCAGTTCTTC	CASSPPGAAGTYNEQFF
TRBV6-1	TRBD1	-	TRBJ2-7	TGTGCCTGCCGTAGACAGGGCGCCTACGAGCAGTACTTC	CACRRQGAYEQYF
TRBV27	-	-	TRBJ1-2	TGTGCCAGCAGTTTAGGGCAGCCCTATGGCTACACCTTC	CASSLGQPYGYTF
TRBV5-4	-	-	TRBJ2-2	TGTGCCAGCAGCTTGCTGGGGGCTACCGGGGAGCTGTTTTTT	CASSLLGATGELFF
TRBV2	-	-	TRBJ1-1	TGTGCCAGCAGGGTTGGCCGGGTTAGGCGTCGCACTGAAGCTTTCTTT	CASRVGRVRRRTEAFF
TRBV2	TRBD1	-	TRBJ2-2	TGTGCCAGCAGCTCAGACAGGGGGCCCGAACACCGGGGAGCTGTTTTT	CASSSDRGPEHRGAVF
TRBV29-1	TRBD1	-	TRBJ2-2	TGCAGCGTTGGAACAGGGGACACCGGGGAGCTGTTTTTT	CSVGTGDTGELFF
TRBV5-1	TRBD1	-	TRBJ1-2	TGCGCCAGCAGCCACACCTACAGGGGGCAAGCTAACTATGGCTACACCTTC	CASSHTYRGQANYGYTF
TRBV2	TRBD1	-	TRBJ1-2	TGTGCCAGAGCTCTTGCAGGGGGCGCAGAAGTCTATGGCTACACCTTC	CARALAGGAEVYGYTF
TRBV7-2	TRBD1	-	TRBJ2-4	TGTGCCAGCAGCTCCCACAGGGGGCGTGCCAAAAACATTCAGTACTTC	CASSSHRGRAKNIQYF
TRBV4-1	TRBD1	few	TRBJ1-3	TGCGCCAGCAGCCTTCAGACAGGGGGCCTCTCTGGAAACACCATATATTTT	CASSLQTGGLSGNTIYF
TRBV2	TRBD2	-	TRBJ2-1	TGTGCCAGCAGTCCAGGACTAGCGGGAGTATACAATGAGCAGTTCTTC	CASSPGLAGVYNEQFF
TRBV7-9	TRBD1	-	TRBJ2-2	TGTTCCAGCAGCTTAGTGGGCAGGGGGAGCACCGGGGAGCTGTTTTTT	CSSSLVGRGSTGELFF
TRBV29-1	TRBD1	many	TRBJ1-2	TGCAGCGTTGCCGGGACAGGGGATTTGGGCTATGGCTACACCTTC	CSVAGTGDLGYGYTF
TRBV29-1	-	few	TRBJ2-1	TGCAGCACTCTTAGCGATGAGCAGTTCTTC	CSTLSDEQFF
TRBV27	TRBD1	few	TRBJ1-5	TGTGCCACCGCACGGGACAGAAATCAGCCCCAGCATTTT	CATARDRNQPQHF
TRBV4-3	TRBD2	-	TRBJ2-7	TGCGCCAGCAGCCAAGCTGGTCTAGCGGGCCCCTACGAGCAGTACTTC	CASSQAGLAGPYEQYF
TRBV11-3	-	once	TRBJ2-1	TGTGCCAGCAGCTTAGTATCTACAGCTGAGCAGTTCTTC	CASSLVSTAEQFF
TRBV4-3	TRBD2	-	TRBJ2-2	TGCGCCAGCAGCCAACAAGGTCAACTAGCGGGGTCTCACGATAACACCGGGGAGCTGTTTTTT	CASSQQGQLAGSHDNTGELFF
TRBV7-5	-	-	TRBJ2-6	TGTGCCACTAGGACAGGGGATTTCTCTGGGGCCAACGTCCTGACTTTC	CATRTGDFSGANVLTF
TRBV19	TRBD1	-	TRBJ1-5	TGTGCCAGTAGTTTCTCGGGACAGGGCCGCAATCAGCCCCAGCATTTT	CASSFSGQGRNQPQHF
TRBV4-1	TRBD1	-	TRBJ1-1	TGCGCCAGCAGCGAGACAGGGGGCGAAAACACTGAAGCTTTCTTT	CASSETGGENTEAFF
TRBV10-3	TRBD2	-	TRBJ2-3	TGTGCCATCAGGAGCGGGGGGATCACAGATACGCAGTATTTT	CAIRSGGITDTQYF
TRBV29-1	TRBD1	-	TRBJ1-1	TGCAGCGTTGCTGGGACAGGGGGCGCGAGAGCTTTCTTT	CSVAGTGGARAFF
TRBV10-1	TRBD2	-	TRBJ2-4	TGCGCCAGCAGTCCGGGACTAGCGGGAGCGGGGCACATTCAGTACTTC	CASSPGLAGAGHIQYF
TRBV6-1	TRBD1	-	TRBJ2-1	TGTGCCAGCAGCGCGGACAGGGGGCAATTAGATGAGCAGTTCTTC	CASSADRGQLDEQFF
TRBV7-6	TRBD2	-	TRBJ2-5	TGTGCCAGCAGCTTAATCGGACTAGCGGGAGTGTGGGAGACCCAGTACTTC	CASSLIGLAGVWETQYF
TRBV5-1	TRBD2	-	TRBJ2-1	TGCGCCAGCAGCCCCTGGGGGGGACTAAGTAGCGGCAATGAGCAGTTCTTC	CASSPWGGLSSGNEQFF
TRBV6-1	TRBD2	-	TRBJ2-1	TGTGCCAGCAGTGAATGGAGGACTAGCGGAAACTTAAAAAACAATGAGCAGTTCTTC	CASSEWRTSGNLKNNEQFF